This TCR beta chain was captured by sequencing in a study of blood T cell repertoires in COVID-19. Study-wide context: Acute and convalescent COVID-19 samples came from the United States, Italy and Spain. T cells, B-cell-depleted T cells, or PBMCs provided the cDNA or gDNA that served as material.

Profiling relied on immunoSEQ multiplex PCR, and the TCRdb table lists in-frame clones only, not all of them. Of approximately 390,000 clones in the sample, 87% were seen once. Trimming at V came to 3 bases and at J to 0 bases, leaving 15 bases not matched to a gene. Germline V gene data show CDR1 as DFQATT and CDR2 as SNEGSKA (reference sequence). The CDR3 is 20 amino acids. The clonotype comes from a woman in her sixties with COVID-19, enrolled during active disease. Sequencing was carried out using peripheral blood. The chain recombines TRBV20-1 with TRBJ2-5; 14 positions agree with TRBD2. The DNA for the CDR3 is TGCAGTGCTAGTAGGGTGGGTTTGAGGACTAGCGGGGGGAACCAAGAGACCCAGTACTTC. It yields the protein CSASRVGLRTSGGNQETQYF.